Sequencing of this T cell receptor beta chain was carried out in a study of T cells in Graves' hyperthyroidism and ophthalmopathy. Template material for amplifying TCR beta CDR3 regions consisted of RNA transcripts. HTBI primers were employed in a first-round RT-PCR of the TCR CDR3. MiXCR was run by TCRdb on the multiplex PCR reads, yielding one entry per CDR3 protein. Counted here are 300,000 to 350,000 distinct CDR3 sequences, 11% to 15% occurring once; the ten biggest clones make up around 25%. The table lists this clonotype with many counts. Each diagnosis drew on symptoms, thyroxine, TRAb, thyroid ultrasound and orbital computed tomography findings. The CDR3 runs to 13 residues. V lost 2 bases, J lost 5 bases, and 10 bases lay in between. Germline V CDR1 and CDR2: MNHNY, SVGAGI (reference sequence).

This clonotype originated in a woman aged 30 to 39 with Graves' hyperthyroidism. This chain joins TRBV6-6 and TRBJ2-7, with D uncertain. Specimen: blood. The CDR3 region has the DNA TGTGCCAGCAGTTACCGGGCGAGAGACGAGCAGTACTTC. Protein sequence: CASSYRARDEQYF.